These T cell receptor beta chains were read from a single sample in a study of blood T cell repertoires in COVID-19. This table comes from immunoSEQ multiplex PCR, and its TCRdb copy is limited to in-frame clones, with some not included. The data contain under 250,000 clones, about nine tenths of them singletons. The sequenced material came from peripheral blood. These receptors originate from a man aged 60 to 69 who had recovered from COVID-19. The CDR3 runs from the conserved cysteine through the conserved F or W. The order of the fields is V gene, clone size, J gene, D gene, CDR3 DNA, CDR3 protein. A D gene is named only where the DNA matches it firmly. Clone size is shown for a subset of rows, as once, few, many or a class of expanded clone.

>TRBV2|.|TRBJ2-2|TRBD1
TGTGCCAGCAGTGGACAGGGGAAGATAACACCCACCGGGGAGCTGTTTTTT
CASSGQGKITPTGELFF
>TRBV7-8|.|TRBJ1-2|.
TGTGCCAGCAGCTATGGGGCAGGGGACCGTTGGAGCTATGGCTACACCTTC
CASSYGAGDRWSYGYTF
>TRBV6-1|.|TRBJ2-7|TRBD1
TGTGCCAGCATCAACCGGGACAGGGACTCCTACGAGCAGTACTTC
CASINRDRDSYEQYF
>TRBV21-1|few|TRBJ2-1|.
TGTGCCATTAGGAGTGGTCCGAGGATCTACAATGAGCAGTTCTTC
CAIRSGPRIYNEQFF
>TRBV10-3|.|TRBJ1-1|.
TGTGCCATCAGTCCACCGGGGAACACTGAAGCTTTCTTT
CAISPPGNTEAFF
>TRBV11-3|once|TRBJ2-6|TRBD1
TGTGCCAGCAGCGTCGGACAGGGGGTCGGCTCTGGGGCCAACGTCCTGACTTTC
CASSVGQGVGSGANVLTF
>TRBV19|.|TRBJ2-2|TRBD2
TGTGCCAGTAGTATAGGACTAGCGGGCCGTGGCGGGGAGCTGTTTTTT
CASSIGLAGRGGELFF
>TRBV7-2|once|TRBJ1-1|TRBD1
TGTGCCAGCAGGCCCGTCCGGGACAGGGGGCTTATGGCTGAAGCTTTCTTT
CASRPVRDRGLMAEAFF
>TRBV19|.|TRBJ2-7|.
TGTGCCAGTAGCTCCATGGGGGGGGCTCCCTACGAGCAGTACTTC
CASSSMGGAPYEQYF
>TRBV20-1|.|TRBJ2-7|.
TGCAGTGCTAGTATTCGACTAAGCTCCTACGAGCAGTACTTC
CSASIRLSSYEQYF
>TRBV30|.|TRBJ2-3|.
TGTGCCTGGAGTGTACACAGCACAGATACGCAGTATTTT
CAWSVHSTDTQYF
>TRBV2|.|TRBJ1-6|TRBD1
TGTGCCAGCACCCCGGGACAGCGGAATTCACCCCTCCACTTT
CASTPGQRNSPLHF
>TRBV19|.|TRBJ1-1|.
TGTGCCAGTAGTCCCCGGACAGCTCTTTACGCCGAAGCTTTCTTT
CASSPRTALYAEAFF
>TRBV9|.|TRBJ2-7|TRBD1
TGTGCCAGCAGCCATGCGGGACAGGCGGCCGAGCAGTACTTC
CASSHAGQAAEQYF
>TRBV7-6|.|TRBJ1-3|.
TGTGCCAGCAGCTCGTTACAGAGCTCTGGAAACACCATATATTTT
CASSSLQSSGNTIYF
>TRBV7-3|few|TRBJ2-2|TRBD2
TGTGCCAGCAGCCAATCTAGCGGGAGCGGGACCGGGGAGCTGTTTTTT
CASSQSSGSGTGELFF
>TRBV4-2|once|TRBJ1-3|TRBD1
TGTGCCAGCAGCCAAGATATAGGGACAGGGGTAACTGGAAACACCATATATTTT
CASSQDIGTGVTGNTIYF
>TRBV27|.|TRBJ1-5|.
TGTGCCAGCAGACAGGGTCCCAATCAGCCCCAGCATTTT
CASRQGPNQPQHF
>TRBV12-5|.|TRBJ2-2|TRBD1
TGTGCTAGTGGCCGTAAGATTGGGGGACAGGTGAACACCGGGGAGCTGTTTTTT
CASGRKIGGQVNTGELFF
>TRBV27|.|TRBJ2-3|.
TGTGCCAGCAGAGACTTGGGTCAGAGAGGCACAGATACGCAGTATTTT
CASRDLGQRGTDTQYF
>TRBV7-2|once|TRBJ2-7|TRBD2
TGTGCCAGCAGATGGACTAGCGGGATCTACGAGCAGTACTTC
CASRWTSGIYEQYF
>TRBV10-3|once|TRBJ1-5|TRBD1
TGTGCCATCAGCGGGACAGGGTTGAGCAATCAGCCCCAGCATTTT
CAISGTGLSNQPQHF
>TRBV6-5|.|TRBJ1-2|TRBD1
TGTGCCAGCAGTTCCGGGACAGACGGATACTATGGCTACACCTTC
CASSSGTDGYYGYTF
>TRBV6-4|.|TRBJ2-7|.
TGTGAATTCCCGGCCAGCGCGGTCTCCTACGAGCAGTACTTC
CEFPASAVSYEQYF
>TRBV7-2|once|TRBJ2-2|.
TGTGCCAGCAGCCGTCCGACTACCGCCACCGGGGAGCTGTTTTTT
CASSRPTTATGELFF
>TRBV6-5|.|TRBJ2-5|.
TGTGCCAGCAACAGTAGACAGCCCCAAGAGACCCAGTACTTC
CASNSRQPQETQYF
>TRBV6-2/TRBV6-3|once|TRBJ2-1|TRBD2
TGTGCCAGCAGTTATTTCGGGGGGGCCTACAATGAGCAGTTCTTC
CASSYFGGAYNEQFF
>TRBV11-3|.|TRBJ1-1|TRBD1
TGTGCCAGCAGCTTCGACAGGGGAACTGAAGCTTTCTTT
CASSFDRGTEAFF
>TRBV6-2/TRBV6-3|.|TRBJ1-1|TRBD1
TGTGCCAGCAGTTTCAGGGGGCCTGAAGCTTTCTTT
CASSFRGPEAFF
>TRBV7-2|.|TRBJ2-7|TRBD2
TGTGCCAGCAGCCCCTCTTCATTGGGGGGGAGCTACGAGCAGTACTTC
CASSPSSLGGSYEQYF
>TRBV19|once|TRBJ2-7|.
TGTGCCAGTAGTATTTCCCCGGGGAGCTACGAGCAGTACTTC
CASSISPGSYEQYF
>TRBV19|.|TRBJ2-3|TRBD2
TGTGCCCCCGCGGGGACTAGCGGGAGGCTTAGCACAGATACGCAGTATTTT
CAPAGTSGRLSTDTQYF
>TRBV3-1/TRBV3-2|.|TRBJ1-5|.
TGTGCCAGCAGCCAAGATCGCGATCAGCCCCAGCATTTT
CASSQDRDQPQHF